These 9 T cell receptor beta chains share one sample of origin, sequenced in a study of beta chain features in type 1 diabetes. The isolated RNA, all of it, was reverse transcribed, so expressed TCRB transcripts were what got sequenced. The protocol was immunoSEQ multiplex PCR, while the TCRdb copy is restricted to in-frame clones and leaves out a portion. The data hold 350,000 to 450,000 clones, with approximately 13% observed a single time. The sample comprised naive CD4+ T cells from blood. The receptor set was obtained from a young man in good health.

This clone was detected a few times. V and J are TRBV9 and TRBJ2-5, with 13 bases fitting TRBD2. The CDR3 is 16 residues long. Per germline, CDR1 SGDLS and CDR2 YYNGEE. The trim removed 0 bases at V and 3 bases at J, leaving 2 bases unmatched. CDR3 amino acids: CASSVGTSGREETQYF. The CDR3 DNA is TGTGCCAGCAGCGTAGGGACTAGCGGGAGAGAAGAGACCCAGTACTTC.

The V and J genes are TRBV4-3 and TRBJ2-1, with 8 bases aligning to TRBD1. With V trimmed by 5 bases and J by 5 bases, 14 bases remained unmatched. In germline, CDR1 is LGHNA, CDR2 YSLEER. The CDR3 runs to 17 residues. The CDR3: CASSERPRDRFHNEQFF. CDR3 nucleotide sequence: TGCGCCAGCAGCGAACGTCCTCGGGACAGGTTCCACAATGAGCAGTTCTTC.

The chain combines TRBV27 with TRBJ1-3, with D tentatively TRBD1 (6 bases). The germline V gene has CDR1 MNHEY and CDR2 SMNVEV (reference sequence). CDR3 length equals 14 residues. The V gene lost 5 bases and the J gene lost 3 bases, with 11 bases spanning the gap. CDR3 DNA sequence: TGTGCCAGCAGTGCGCGGACAGTTGGAAACACCATATATTTT. Its protein product is CASSARTVGNTIYF.

The sample holds a few counts of this clone. The sample carries other DNA sequences with the same CDR3. This chain uses TRBV9 with TRBJ2-6, with D unresolved. CDR1 is SGDLS and CDR2 is YYNGEE in the germline V gene. Trimming removed 0 bases at V and 0 bases at J, with 7 bases between. This CDR3 is 16 amino acids long. CDR3 protein: CASSVALDSGANVLTF. CDR3 coding DNA: TGTGCCAGCAGCGTAGCTCTTGACTCTGGGGCCAACGTCCTGACTTTC.

The CDR3 coding sequence is TGTGCCAGCAGCGAGACTAGCGGGAGGGTAGAGGAGCAGTTCTTC. It codes for CASSETSGRVEEQFF. The chain joins TRBV9 to TRBJ2-1; 14 bases are a match to TRBD2. Looked up from germline, CDR1 is SGDLS and CDR2 is YYNGEE. The CDR3 extends over 15 amino acids. Losses at the gene ends were 3 bases for V and 10 bases for J; bases not matched to a gene: 6.

The chain recombines TRBV4-3 with TRBJ2-7; TRBD2 might be the D (6 bases). V lost 3 bases to trimming and J lost 5 bases, with 17 bases between them. The germline V gene has CDR1 LGHNA and CDR2 YSLEER. This CDR3 spans 15 amino acids. The CDR3 protein is CASSHGTGTFDEQYF. DNA of the CDR3: TGCGCCAGCAGCCATGGTACGGGGACTTTCGACGAGCAGTACTTC.

There are a few counts of this clone. Distinct nucleotide sequences in the sample also encode this CDR3. This rearrangement joins TRBV7-2 to TRBJ1-5, with D possibly being TRBD1 (5 bases). The germline V gene encodes CDR1 SGHTA and CDR2 FQGNSA. V lost 2 bases and J 2 bases, leaving 7 bases between the germline ends. The CDR3 extends over 14 amino acids. The CDR3 DNA sequence: TGTGCCAGCAGCTTAAAAGGGGGCAATCAGCCCCAGCATTTT. It encodes CASSLKGGNQPQHF.

The gene calls are TRBV30 and TRBJ2-7, with 9 bases matching TRBD2. CDR1 and CDR2 (germline): GTSNPN, SVGIG (reference sequence). This CDR3 comprises 15 residues. V lost 2 bases and J lost 6; bases outside the gene matches: 11. CDR3 coding DNA: TGTGCCTGGAGTCCCGGTCTAGCGGGATTATCCGAGCAGTACGTC. Translating it yields CAWSPGLAGLSEQYV.

The J gene is TRBJ2-7, the V gene TRBV25-1; the D is unclear. Trimming took 4 bases from V and 3 from J, leaving 13 bases between them. Germline V gives CDR1 MGHDK, CDR2 SYGVNS. CDR3 length equals 14 residues. The DNA for the CDR3 is TGTGCCAGCAGTGGAACACCCCGGGTCTACGAGCAGTACGTC. Protein sequence: CASSGTPRVYEQYV.